The present entry profiles one TCR beta chain with its context. Patients selected for sequencing had displayed CD8+CD57+ cell expansion by flow cytometry. The sample belongs to a study of CD8+CD57+ T cells in acquired aplastic anemia. Germline values: CDR1 DFQATT, CDR2 SNEGSKA (reference sequence). The ends were cut back, 6 bases at V and 14 bases at J, with 14 bases in the middle. The CDR3 length is 11 residues. Genomic DNA constituted the template upon which TCR beta VDJ and CDR3 profiling was performed. Using its own MiXCR run on the reads, TCRdb lists one record per CDR3 protein. The table shows 200,000 or so distinct CDR3 sequences, with around half occurring only once.

The sequence was obtained from a human donor with aplastic anemia. Material for sequencing was sorted CD4+, CD8+, or CD8+CD57+ T cells (not recorded which) from PBMCs. The V and J genes are TRBV20-1 and TRBJ1-6, with D perhaps TRBD1 (5 bases). CDR3 sequence: CSARDPPTLHF. CDR3 nucleotide sequence: TGCAGTGCCCGGGACCCGCCCACCCTCCACTTT.